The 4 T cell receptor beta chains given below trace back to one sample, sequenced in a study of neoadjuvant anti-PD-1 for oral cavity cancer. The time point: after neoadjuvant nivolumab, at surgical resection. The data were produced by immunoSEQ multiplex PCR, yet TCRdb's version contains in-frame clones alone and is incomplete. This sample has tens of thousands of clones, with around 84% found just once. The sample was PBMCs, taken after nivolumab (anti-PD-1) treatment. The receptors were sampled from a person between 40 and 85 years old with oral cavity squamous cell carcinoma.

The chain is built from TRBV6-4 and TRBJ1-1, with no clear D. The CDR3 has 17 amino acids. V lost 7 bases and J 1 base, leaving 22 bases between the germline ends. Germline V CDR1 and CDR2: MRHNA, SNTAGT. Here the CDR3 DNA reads TGTGCCAGCATTCCCGTCGATACCCATACGGAGAACACTGAAGCTTTCTTT. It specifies CASIPVDTHTENTEAFF.

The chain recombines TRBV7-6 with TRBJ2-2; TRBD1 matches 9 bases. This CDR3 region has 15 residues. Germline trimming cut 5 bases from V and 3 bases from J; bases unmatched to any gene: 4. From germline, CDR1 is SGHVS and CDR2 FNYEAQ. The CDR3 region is CASSLRTGDTGELFF. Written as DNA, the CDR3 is TGTGCCAGCAGCCTCCGGACAGGGGACACCGGGGAGCTGTTTTTT. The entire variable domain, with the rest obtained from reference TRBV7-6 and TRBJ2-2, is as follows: GAGVSQSPRYKVTKRGQDVALRCDPISGHVSLYWYRQALGQGPEFLTYFNYEAQQDKSGLPNDRFSAERPEGSISTLTIQRTEQRDSAMYRCASSLRTGDTGELFFGEGSRLTVL.

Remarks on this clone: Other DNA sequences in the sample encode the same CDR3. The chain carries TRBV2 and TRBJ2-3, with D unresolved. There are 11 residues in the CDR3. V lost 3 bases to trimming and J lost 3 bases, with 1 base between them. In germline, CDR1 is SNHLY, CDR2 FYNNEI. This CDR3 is CASSETDTQYF. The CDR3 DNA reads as TGTGCCAGCAGTGAGACAGATACGCAGTATTTT.

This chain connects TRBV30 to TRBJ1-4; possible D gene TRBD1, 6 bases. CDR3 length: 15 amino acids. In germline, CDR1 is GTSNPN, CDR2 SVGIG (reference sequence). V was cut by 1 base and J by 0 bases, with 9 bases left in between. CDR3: CAWSGRTATNEKLFF. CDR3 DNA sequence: TGTGCCTGGAGTGGTAGGACAGCAACTAATGAAAAACTGTTTTTT.